This T cell receptor (beta chain) was found in a study of technical replicates of blood from a handful of donors. V was shortened by 3 bases and J by 1 base, with 9 bases between the two germline ends. CDR1 is MGHDK and CDR2 is SYGVNS in the germline V gene. The CDR3 sequence is 14 residues long. The protocol was immunoSEQ multiplex PCR, while the TCRdb copy is restricted to in-frame clones and leaves out a portion. Among about 100,000 clones listed, over 90% were seen once. The rearrangement uses TRBV25-1 and TRBJ1-1; D is undetermined. This receptor was identified in a human donor in good health. Sequencing used T cells isolated from PBMCs. The chain's CDR3 is CASSERYTNTEAFF. Written as DNA, the CDR3 is TGTGCCAGCAGTGAGAGGTACACGAACACTGAAGCTTTCTTT.